This T cell receptor beta chain was retrieved from a study of T cells after yellow fever vaccination. Study conclusions and caveats: Post-booster repertoires again held most primary-vaccination clones (about 96% CD4, roughly 90% CD8). The bulk population could contribute abundant contaminating clonotypes to FACS-sorted repertoires. Researchers noted that a small share of clonotypes showed up in both CD4 and CD8 compartments.

V was pared by 3 bases and J by 8 bases, with 13 bases between. Germline-derived CDR1 and CDR2 are SEHNR and FQNEAQ (reference sequence). This CDR3 spans 14 amino acids. Only a few counts were recorded for this clonotype. Its antigen is not known. Each CDR3 protein is one row after TCRdb ran MiXCR on the 5' RACE reads. Altogether about 120,000 distinct CDR3 sequences are present, 13% to 15% being singletons, with the ten largest covering around 40%. This chain links TRBV7-9 with TRBJ1-4; D unclear. The clonotype originates from a man in his late teens or twenties who received the YFV17D yellow fever vaccine. The input for sequencing was CD8+ T cells sorted from PBMCs, taken 5 days after the yellow fever booster vaccination. The DNA of the CDR3 is TGTGCCAGCAGCTTCGGGCCCTTGGAGGAAAAACTGTTTTTT. The encoded protein is CASSFGPLEEKLFF.